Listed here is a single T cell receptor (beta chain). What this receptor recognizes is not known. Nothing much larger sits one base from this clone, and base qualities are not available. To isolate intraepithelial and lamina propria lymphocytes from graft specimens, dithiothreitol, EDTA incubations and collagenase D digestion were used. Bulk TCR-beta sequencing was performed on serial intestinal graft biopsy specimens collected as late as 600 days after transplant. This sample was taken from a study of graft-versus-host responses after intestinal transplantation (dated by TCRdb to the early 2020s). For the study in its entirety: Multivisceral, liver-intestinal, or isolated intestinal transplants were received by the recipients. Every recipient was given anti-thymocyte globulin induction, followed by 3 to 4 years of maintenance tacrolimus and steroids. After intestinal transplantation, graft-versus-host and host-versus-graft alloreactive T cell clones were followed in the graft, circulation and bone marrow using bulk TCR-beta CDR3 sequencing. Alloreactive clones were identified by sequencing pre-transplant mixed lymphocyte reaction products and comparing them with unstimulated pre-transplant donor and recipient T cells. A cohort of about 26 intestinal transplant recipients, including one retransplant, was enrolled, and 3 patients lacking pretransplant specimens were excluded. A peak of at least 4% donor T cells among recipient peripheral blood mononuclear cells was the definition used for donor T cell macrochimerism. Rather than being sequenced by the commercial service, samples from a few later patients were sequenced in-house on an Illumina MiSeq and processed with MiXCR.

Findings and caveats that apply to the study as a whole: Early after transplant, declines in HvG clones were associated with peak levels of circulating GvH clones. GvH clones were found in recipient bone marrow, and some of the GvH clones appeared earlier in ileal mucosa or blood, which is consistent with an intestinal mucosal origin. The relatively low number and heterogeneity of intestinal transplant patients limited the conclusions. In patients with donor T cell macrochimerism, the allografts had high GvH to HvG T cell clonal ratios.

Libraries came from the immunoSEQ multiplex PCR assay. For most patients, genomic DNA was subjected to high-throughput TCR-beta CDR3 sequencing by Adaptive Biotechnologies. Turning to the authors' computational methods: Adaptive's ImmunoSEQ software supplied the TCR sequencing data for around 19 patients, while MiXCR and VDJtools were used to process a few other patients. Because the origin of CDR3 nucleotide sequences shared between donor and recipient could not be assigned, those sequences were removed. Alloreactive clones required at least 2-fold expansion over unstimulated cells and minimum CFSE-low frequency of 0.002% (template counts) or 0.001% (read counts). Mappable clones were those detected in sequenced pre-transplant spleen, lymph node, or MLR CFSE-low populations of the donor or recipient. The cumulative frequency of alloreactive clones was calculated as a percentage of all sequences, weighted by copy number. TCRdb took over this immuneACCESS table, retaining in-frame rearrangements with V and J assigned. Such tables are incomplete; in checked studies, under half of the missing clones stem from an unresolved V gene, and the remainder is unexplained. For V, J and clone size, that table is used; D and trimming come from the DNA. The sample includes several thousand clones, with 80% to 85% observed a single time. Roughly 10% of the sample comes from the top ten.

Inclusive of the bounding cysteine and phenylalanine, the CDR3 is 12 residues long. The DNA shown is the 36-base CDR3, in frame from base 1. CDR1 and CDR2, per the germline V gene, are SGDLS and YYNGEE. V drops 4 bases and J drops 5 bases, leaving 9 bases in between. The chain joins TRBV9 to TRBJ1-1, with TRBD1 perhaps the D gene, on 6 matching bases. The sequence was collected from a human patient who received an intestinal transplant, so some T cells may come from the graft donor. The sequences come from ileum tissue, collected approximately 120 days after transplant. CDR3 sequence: CASSPQGTEAFF. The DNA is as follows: TGTGCCAGCAGCCCACAGGGTACTGAAGCTTTCTTT.